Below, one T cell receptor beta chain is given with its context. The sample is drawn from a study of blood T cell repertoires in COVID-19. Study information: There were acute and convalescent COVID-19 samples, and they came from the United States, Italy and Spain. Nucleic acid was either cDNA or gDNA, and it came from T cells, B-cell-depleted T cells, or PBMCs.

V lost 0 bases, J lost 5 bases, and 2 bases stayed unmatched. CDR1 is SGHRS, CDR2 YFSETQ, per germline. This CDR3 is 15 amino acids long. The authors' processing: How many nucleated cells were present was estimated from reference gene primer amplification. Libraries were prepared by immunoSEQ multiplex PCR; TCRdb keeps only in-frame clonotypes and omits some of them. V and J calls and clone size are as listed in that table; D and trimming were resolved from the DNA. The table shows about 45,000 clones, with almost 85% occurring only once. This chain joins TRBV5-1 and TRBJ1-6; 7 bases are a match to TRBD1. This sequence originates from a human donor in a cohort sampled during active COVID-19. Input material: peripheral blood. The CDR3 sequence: CASSLVDRNNSPLHF. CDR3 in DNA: TGCGCCAGCAGCTTGGTGGACAGGAATAATTCACCCCTCCACTTT.